The clone carrying this T cell receptor (beta chain) appeared a few times. Its antigen remains unidentified. Each CDR3 protein is one row after TCRdb ran MiXCR on the 5' RACE reads. The data contain roughly 440,000 distinct CDR3 sequences, roughly 17% of them singletons. This sample is drawn from a study of CD8 T cells in ankylosing spondylitis. Germline lookup yields CDR1 SSHAT and CDR2 FNYEAQ (reference sequence). The CDR3 covers 13 residues. The V gene lost 1 base and the J gene lost 5 bases, with 6 bases spanning the gap. Study observations and caveats: A motif in TCR beta, a set of 8 or 9 highly homologous variants, appeared characteristic of ankylosing spondylitis blood.

The sample consisted of blood, either unsorted or a sorted T cell fraction (not recorded which). The V and J genes are TRBV7-7 and TRBJ1-5; no reliable D call. This TCR derives from a male donor with ankylosing spondylitis. The CDR3 is CASSLGEDQPQHF. CDR3 nucleotide sequence: TGTGCCAGCAGCTTAGGAGAGGATCAGCCCCAGCATTTT.